This is a list of T cell receptor beta chains from one sample in a study of cytomegalovirus exposure and HLA in healthy donors. Sequenced by immunoSEQ multiplex PCR; TCRdb stores in-frame clones only, minus some. The table records approximately 150,000 clones, around 86% of them present only once. The specimen was PBMCs. The receptors shown here come from a woman in her thirties in good health and CMV-seronegative. Each CDR3 is given without its conserved first and last residue. The order of the fields is V gene, J gene, CDR3 length, CDR3 protein.

v_gene: TRBV30; j_gene: TRBJ2-7; len: 13; CDR3aa: AWRIRGQGAYEQY
v_gene: TRBV21-1; j_gene: TRBJ2-7; len: 12; CDR3aa: ASSKNRANYEQY
v_gene: TRBV5-6; j_gene: TRBJ1-1; len: 10; CDR3aa: ASSWANTEAF
v_gene: TRBV30; j_gene: TRBJ2-7; len: 12; CDR3aa: ACVISSGSYEQY
v_gene: TRBV7-3; j_gene: TRBJ2-2; len: 13; CDR3aa: ASSISGSSDGELF
v_gene: TRBV2; j_gene: TRBJ2-3; len: 14; CDR3aa: ASRPTSGRDTDTQY
v_gene: TRBV18; j_gene: TRBJ1-1; len: 12; CDR3aa: ASSPPYTNTEAF
v_gene: TRBV9; j_gene: TRBJ2-7; len: 14; CDR3aa: ASSPGQKPFSYEQY
v_gene: TRBV9; j_gene: TRBJ2-7; len: 11; CDR3aa: ASSPWEGHEQY
v_gene: TRBV10-3; j_gene: TRBJ1-5; len: 11; CDR3aa: AISGTGNQPQH
v_gene: TRBV20-1; j_gene: TRBJ1-1; len: 9; CDR3aa: SARGLTEAF
v_gene: TRBV9; j_gene: TRBJ1-6; len: 12; CDR3aa: ASSTGSDNSPLH
v_gene: TRBV29-1; j_gene: TRBJ1-2; len: 12; CDR3aa: SVGRTGGSYGYT
v_gene: TRBV11-2; j_gene: TRBJ1-2; len: 13; CDR3aa: ASSLNLQGRYGYT
v_gene: TRBV18; j_gene: TRBJ2-5; len: 19; CDR3aa: ASSPPPGVAGVRRVTETQY
v_gene: TRBV2; j_gene: TRBJ1-2; len: 11; CDR3aa: ASSPWDSYGYT
v_gene: TRBV5-6; j_gene: TRBJ2-1; len: 14; CDR3aa: ASSSLSGSPRDEQF
v_gene: TRBV5-1; j_gene: TRBJ2-7; len: 14; CDR3aa: ASSLSLTSGLYEQY
v_gene: TRBV10-1; j_gene: TRBJ1-5; len: 15; CDR3aa: ASSDGIIRGPVQPQH
v_gene: TRBV28; j_gene: TRBJ2-1; len: 16; CDR3aa: ASSLWSRGTGDRNEQF
v_gene: TRBV7-3; j_gene: TRBJ2-3; len: 13; CDR3aa: ASSGQGLGTDTQY
v_gene: TRBV11-2; j_gene: TRBJ1-3; len: 16; CDR3aa: ASSFFSSSRYSGNTIY
v_gene: TRBV18; j_gene: TRBJ2-7; len: 11; CDR3aa: ASSPGQFHEQY
v_gene: TRBV5-5; j_gene: TRBJ2-5; len: 13; CDR3aa: ASSLVAAFSETQY
v_gene: TRBV28; j_gene: TRBJ2-2; len: 13; CDR3aa: ASSLAGGNTGELF
v_gene: TRBV18; j_gene: TRBJ2-7; len: 16; CDR3aa: ASSPLPGRNRISYEQY
v_gene: TRBV10-2; j_gene: TRBJ1-1; len: 13; CDR3aa: ASSDYSGASTEAF
v_gene: TRBV29-1; j_gene: TRBJ1-1; len: 10; CDR3aa: SVLRVNTEAF
v_gene: TRBV2; j_gene: TRBJ2-7; len: 14; CDR3aa: ASSPGTSGSLGEQY
v_gene: TRBV7-8; j_gene: TRBJ1-5; len: 12; CDR3aa: ASRQTGAEGPQH
v_gene: TRBV30; j_gene: TRBJ1-2; len: 12; CDR3aa: AWSVLGENYGYT
v_gene: TRBV6-6; j_gene: TRBJ2-6; len: 14; CDR3aa: ASRPRQISGANVLT
v_gene: TRBV20-1; j_gene: TRBJ2-1; len: 9; CDR3aa: SPGGVDEQF
v_gene: TRBV6-4; j_gene: TRBJ2-3; len: 13; CDR3aa: ASSRASGATDTQY
v_gene: TRBV28; j_gene: TRBJ1-1; len: 12; CDR3aa: ASSLGQRNTEAF
v_gene: TRBV7-2; j_gene: TRBJ1-1; len: 11; CDR3aa: ASSLMGETEAF
v_gene: TRBV4-1; j_gene: TRBJ1-1; len: 16; CDR3aa: ASSQNVGDFIMNTEAF
v_gene: TRBV19; j_gene: TRBJ2-7; len: 14; CDR3aa: ASSTGDRAGSYEQY
v_gene: TRBV11-3; j_gene: TRBJ2-3; len: 15; CDR3aa: ASSLGPAGGPTDTQY
v_gene: TRBV10-1; j_gene: TRBJ2-7; len: 16; CDR3aa: ASSDLAASAGDPYEQY
v_gene: TRBV7-3; j_gene: TRBJ2-7; len: 11; CDR3aa: ASSLGGTYEQY
v_gene: TRBV27; j_gene: TRBJ1-2; len: 14; CDR3aa: ASSLSPLGGGYGYT
v_gene: TRBV6-5; j_gene: TRBJ1-1; len: 13; CDR3aa: ASSRQGIGVTEAF
v_gene: TRBV19; j_gene: TRBJ2-5; len: 11; CDR3aa: ASSNRQLETQY
v_gene: TRBV1; j_gene: TRBJ2-1; len: 13; CDR3aa: TSSQGLALYNEQF
v_gene: TRBV5-4; j_gene: TRBJ1-1; len: 13; CDR3aa: ASSPWDRGNTEAF
v_gene: TRBV6-1; j_gene: TRBJ1-3; len: 12; CDR3aa: ASREGTAGNTIY